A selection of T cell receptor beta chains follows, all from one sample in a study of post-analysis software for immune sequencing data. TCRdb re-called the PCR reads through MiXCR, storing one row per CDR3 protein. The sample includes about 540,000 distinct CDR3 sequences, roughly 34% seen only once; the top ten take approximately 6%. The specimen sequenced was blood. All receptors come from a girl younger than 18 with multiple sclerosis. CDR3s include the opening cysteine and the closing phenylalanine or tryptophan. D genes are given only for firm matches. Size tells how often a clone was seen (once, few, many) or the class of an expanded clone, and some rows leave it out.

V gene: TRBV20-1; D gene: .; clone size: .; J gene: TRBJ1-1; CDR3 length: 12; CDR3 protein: CSAERGAADAFF; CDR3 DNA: TGCAGTGCCGAGCGGGGCGCAGCGGACGCTTTCTTT
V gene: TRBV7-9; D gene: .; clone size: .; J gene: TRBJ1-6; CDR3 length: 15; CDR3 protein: CASSLSRGDVSPLHF; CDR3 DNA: TGTGCCAGCAGCTTATCTAGGGGCGACGTCTCACCCCTCCACTTT
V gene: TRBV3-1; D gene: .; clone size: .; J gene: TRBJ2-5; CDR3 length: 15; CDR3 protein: CASSLPEGEQETQYF; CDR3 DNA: TGTGCCAGCAGCCTTCCCGAGGGGGAACAAGAGACCCAGTACTTC
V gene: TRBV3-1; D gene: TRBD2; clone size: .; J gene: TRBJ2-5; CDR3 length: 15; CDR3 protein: CASSQAASGGETQYF; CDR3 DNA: TGTGCCAGCAGCCAAGCAGCTAGCGGGGGTGAGACCCAGTACTTC
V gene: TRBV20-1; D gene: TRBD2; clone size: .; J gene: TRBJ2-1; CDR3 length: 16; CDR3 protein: CSARLPSSGVSNEQFF; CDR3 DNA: TGCAGTGCTAGACTCCCATCTAGCGGGGTATCTAATGAGCAGTTCTTC
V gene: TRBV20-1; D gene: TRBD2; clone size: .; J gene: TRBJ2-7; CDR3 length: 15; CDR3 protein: CSARTSGTSYNEQYF; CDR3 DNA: TGCAGCGCTAGAACCTCCGGGACTAGCTACAATGAGCAGTACTTC
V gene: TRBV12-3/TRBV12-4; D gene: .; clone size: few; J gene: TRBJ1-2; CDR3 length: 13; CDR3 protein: CASSLLGSYGYTF; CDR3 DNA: TGTGCCAGCAGTTTGTTGGGATCCTATGGCTACACCTTC
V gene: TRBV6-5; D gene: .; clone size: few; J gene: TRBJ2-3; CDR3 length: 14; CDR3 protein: CASRVTHSTDTQYF; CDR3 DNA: TGTGCCAGCAGAGTCACCCACTCCACAGATACGCAGTATTTT
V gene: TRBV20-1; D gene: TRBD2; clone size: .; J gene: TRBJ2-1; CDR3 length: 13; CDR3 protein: CSASGGAGNEQFF; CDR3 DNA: TGCAGTGCTAGCGGGGGGGCGGGTAATGAGCAGTTCTTC
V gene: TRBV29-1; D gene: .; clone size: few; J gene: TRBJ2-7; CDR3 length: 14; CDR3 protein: CSVEGVGPGHEQYF; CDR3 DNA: TGCAGCGTTGAAGGGGTCGGGCCGGGGCACGAGCAGTACTTC
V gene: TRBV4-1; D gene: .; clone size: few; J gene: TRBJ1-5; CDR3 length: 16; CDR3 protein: CASSLFYESGNQPQHF; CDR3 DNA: TGCGCCAGCAGCCTCTTCTACGAATCGGGCAATCAGCCCCAGCATTTT
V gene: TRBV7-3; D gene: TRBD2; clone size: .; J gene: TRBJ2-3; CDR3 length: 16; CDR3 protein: CASSSNSGGYTDTQYF; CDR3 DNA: TGTGCCAGCAGCTCAAACAGCGGGGGCTACACAGATACGCAGTATTTT
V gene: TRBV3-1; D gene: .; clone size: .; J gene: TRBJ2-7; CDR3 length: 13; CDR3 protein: CASSQGLQYEQYF; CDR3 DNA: TGTGCCAGCAGCCAGGGTCTACAGTACGAGCAGTACTTC
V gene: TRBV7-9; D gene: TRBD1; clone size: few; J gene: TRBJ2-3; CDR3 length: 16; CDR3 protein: CASSTSDRGGTDTQYF; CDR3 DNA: TGTGCCAGCAGCACTTCGGACAGGGGGGGCACAGATACGCAGTATTTT
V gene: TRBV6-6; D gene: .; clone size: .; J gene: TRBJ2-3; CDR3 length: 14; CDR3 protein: CASMIRGGRDTQYF; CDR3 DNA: TGTGCCAGCATGATTAGGGGAGGACGAGATACGCAGTATTTT
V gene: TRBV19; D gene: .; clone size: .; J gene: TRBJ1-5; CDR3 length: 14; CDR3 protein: CASSPTRGYQPQHF; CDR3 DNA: TGTGCCAGTAGTCCGACGAGGGGTTATCAGCCCCAGCATTTT
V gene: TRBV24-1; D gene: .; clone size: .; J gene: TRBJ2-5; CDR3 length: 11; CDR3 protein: CATSGGETQYF; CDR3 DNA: TGTGCCACCAGCGGCGGTGAGACCCAGTACTTC
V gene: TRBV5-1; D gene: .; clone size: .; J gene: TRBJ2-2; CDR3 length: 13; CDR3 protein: CASSIQGTGELFF; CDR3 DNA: TGCGCCAGCAGCATACAGGGCACCGGGGAGCTGTTTTTT
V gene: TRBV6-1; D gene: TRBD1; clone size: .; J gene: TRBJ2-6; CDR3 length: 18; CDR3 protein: CASRSTGTGRSGANVLTF; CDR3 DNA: TGTGCCAGCAGGTCGACCGGGACAGGGCGCTCTGGGGCCAACGTCCTGACTTTC
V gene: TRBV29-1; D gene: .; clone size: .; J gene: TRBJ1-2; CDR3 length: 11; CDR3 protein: CSVSGNYGYTF; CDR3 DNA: TGCAGCGTTTCGGGAAACTATGGCTACACCTTC
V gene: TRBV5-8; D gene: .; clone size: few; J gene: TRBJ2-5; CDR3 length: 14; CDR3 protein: CASRPGLDQETQYF; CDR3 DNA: TGTGCCAGCAGACCTGGACTGGACCAAGAGACCCAGTACTTC
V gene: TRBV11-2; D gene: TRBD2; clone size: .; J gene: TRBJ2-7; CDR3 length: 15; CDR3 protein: CASSPGRVPTYEQYF; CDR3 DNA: TGTGCCAGCAGCCCCGGGAGGGTCCCCACCTACGAGCAGTACTTC
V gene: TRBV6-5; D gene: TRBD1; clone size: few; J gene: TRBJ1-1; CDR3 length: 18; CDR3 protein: CASSYSTPGQILNTEAFF; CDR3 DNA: TGTGCCAGCAGTTACTCGACGCCGGGACAGATATTGAACACTGAAGCTTTCTTT
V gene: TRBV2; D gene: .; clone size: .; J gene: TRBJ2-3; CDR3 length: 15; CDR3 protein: CASRADSLRRNTQYF; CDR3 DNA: TGTGCCAGCAGGGCGGACTCACTTAGAAGAAATACGCAGTATTTT
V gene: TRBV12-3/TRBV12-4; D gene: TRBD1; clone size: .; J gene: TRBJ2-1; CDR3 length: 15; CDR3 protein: CASSVGGQGRPEQFF; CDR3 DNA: TGTGCCAGCAGCGTAGGGGGACAGGGGCGTCCTGAGCAGTTCTTC
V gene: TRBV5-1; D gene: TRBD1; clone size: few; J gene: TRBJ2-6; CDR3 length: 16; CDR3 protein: CASTKRQGSGANVLTF; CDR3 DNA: TGCGCCAGCACAAAAAGACAGGGATCTGGGGCCAACGTCCTGACTTTC
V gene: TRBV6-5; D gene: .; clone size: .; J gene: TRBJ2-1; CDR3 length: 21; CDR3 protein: CASSYSGYRVWRPVVDNEQFF; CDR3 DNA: TGTGCCAGCAGTTACTCGGGTTACAGGGTTTGGAGGCCCGTAGTCGACAATGAGCAGTTCTTC